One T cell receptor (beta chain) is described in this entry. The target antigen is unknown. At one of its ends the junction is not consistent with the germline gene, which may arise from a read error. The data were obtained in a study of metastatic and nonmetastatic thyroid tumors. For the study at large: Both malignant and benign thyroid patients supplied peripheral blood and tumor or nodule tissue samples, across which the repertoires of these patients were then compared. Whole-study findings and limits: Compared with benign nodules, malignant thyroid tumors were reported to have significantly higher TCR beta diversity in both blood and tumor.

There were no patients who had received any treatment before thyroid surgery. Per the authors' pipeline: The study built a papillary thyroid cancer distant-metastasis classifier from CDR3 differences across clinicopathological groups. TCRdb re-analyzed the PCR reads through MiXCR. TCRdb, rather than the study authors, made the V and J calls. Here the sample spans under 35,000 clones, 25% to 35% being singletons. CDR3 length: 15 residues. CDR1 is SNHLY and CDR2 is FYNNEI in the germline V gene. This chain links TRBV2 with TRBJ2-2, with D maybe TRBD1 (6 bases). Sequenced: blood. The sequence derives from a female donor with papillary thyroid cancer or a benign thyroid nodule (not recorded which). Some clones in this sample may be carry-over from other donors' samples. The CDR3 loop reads CASDRLGLNTGDLFF. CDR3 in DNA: TGTGCCAGCGACAGGTTGGGATTGAACACCGGGGATCTGTTTTTT.